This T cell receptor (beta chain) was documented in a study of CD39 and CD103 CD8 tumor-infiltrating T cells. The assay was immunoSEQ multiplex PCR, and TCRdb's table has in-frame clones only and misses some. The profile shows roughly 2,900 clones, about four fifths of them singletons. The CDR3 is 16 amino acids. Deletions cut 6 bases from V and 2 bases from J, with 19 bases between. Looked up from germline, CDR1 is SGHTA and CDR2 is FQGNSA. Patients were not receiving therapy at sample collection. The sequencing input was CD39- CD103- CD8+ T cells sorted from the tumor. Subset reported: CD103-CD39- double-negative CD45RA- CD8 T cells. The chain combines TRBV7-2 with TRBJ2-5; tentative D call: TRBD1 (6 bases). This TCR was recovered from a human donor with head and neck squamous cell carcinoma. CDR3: CASRSGTGNPQETQYF. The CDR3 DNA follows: TGTGCCAGCAGATCCGGAACAGGGAACCCTCAAGAGACCCAGTACTTC.